This T cell receptor (beta chain) was found in a study of regulatory T cells in long-lasting Graves disease. This CDR3 is 13 amino acids long. V shed 0 bases and J shed 5 bases, with 8 bases lying between them. CDR1 and CDR2 (germline): SEHNR, FQNEAQ (reference sequence). To make TCR beta libraries, researchers used iRepertoire HTBI primers and Arm-PCR of CDR3 regions. One entry per CDR3 protein, called by TCRdb with MiXCR from the multiplex PCR reads. The sample contains more than 400,000 distinct CDR3 sequences, 15% to 20% of which appear only once. Time point reported: newly diagnosed GD, antithyroid drugs for less than 3 months. The TCR library used RNA extracted from PBMCs. This clonotype was counted many times. Its antigen remains unknown. The study's findings and limits: There were preferences for TRBV28, TRBJ1-2 and TRBJ2-5 in persistent disease.

The same sample was also studied in work on T cells in Graves' hyperthyroidism and ophthalmopathy.

The sequence came from a man in his forties or fifties with Graves disease. The V gene is TRBV7-9, the J gene TRBJ2-7, with D hard to call. Specimen: peripheral blood mononuclear cells (PBMCs), collected at new diagnosis, from a patient treated with antithyroid drugs. Here the CDR3 DNA reads TGTGCCAGCAGCTTAGCGCGGAACAACGAGCAGTACTTC. Its protein product is CASSLARNNEQYF.